These 14 T cell receptor beta chains were all obtained from the same sample, sequenced in a study of OX40 agonist ivuxolimab in advanced cancers. Profiled with immunoSEQ multiplex PCR; TCRdb holds only in-frame clones, not every one. Of tens of thousands of clones listed, approximately 85% are singletons. The material sequenced was CD4+ or CD8+ T cells sorted from blood, taken in a trial of the OX40 agonist ivuxolimab. The receptors originated from an adult with an advanced solid tumor such as melanoma, head and neck, liver or kidney cancer.

The chain couples TRBV7-9 to TRBJ2-1; maybe TRBD1 (6 bases). The germline V and J ends were trimmed by 1 base and 0 bases, with 10 bases remaining between them. Germline V CDR1 and CDR2: SEHNR, FQNEAQ (reference sequence). The CDR3 has 16 residues. CDR3 sequence (DNA): TGTGCCAGCAGCTTAGGGGGGACAAGCTCCTACAATGAGCAGTTCTTC. Translation: CASSLGGTSSYNEQFF.

The rearrangement joins TRBV7-9 to TRBJ1-2; D not resolved. In germline, CDR1 is SEHNR, CDR2 FQNEAQ (reference sequence). CDR3 length: 14 amino acids. V was trimmed by 5 bases and J by 4 bases, leaving 14 bases between them. The CDR3 DNA reads TGTGCCAGCAGCCCAGAGACACTTTTCTATGGCTACACCTTC. Translation gives CASSPETLFYGYTF.

This chain joins TRBV19 and TRBJ2-1; TRBD1 matches 9 bases. The junction had 4 bases not matched to a gene; V was cut back by 1 base and J by 3 bases. Germline CDR1 reads LNHDA; CDR2 reads SQIVND (reference sequence). The CDR3 is 16 amino acids. The CDR3: CASSIAETGGYNEQFF. CDR3 nucleotide sequence: TGTGCCAGTAGTATAGCGGAGACAGGGGGCTACAATGAGCAGTTCTTC. Complete variable domain (other parts from reference TRBV19 and TRBJ2-1): DGGITQSPKYLFRKEGQNVTLSCEQNLNHDAMYWYRQDPGQGLRLIYYSQIVNDFQKGDIAEGYSVSREKKESFPLTVTSAQKNPTAFYLCASSIAETGGYNEQFFGPGTRLTVL.

V gene TRBV13 combines with J gene TRBJ2-3, with 10 bases lining up with TRBD1. CDR3 length: 15 residues. Germline-derived CDR1 and CDR2 are PRHDT and FYEKMQ (reference sequence). V was pared by 6 bases and J by 3 bases, with 6 bases of the junction left unmatched. CDR3 residues: CASRTGTGETDTQYF. In DNA form, the CDR3 reads TGTGCCAGCAGAACCGGGACAGGGGAAACAGATACGCAGTATTTT.

CDR3 residues: CAISGLRDRGIGNTIYF. CDR3 nucleotides: TGTGCCATCAGTGGACTCCGGGACAGGGGTATTGGAAACACCATATATTTT. The chain employs TRBV10-3 and TRBJ1-3; 10 nucleotides agree with TRBD1. CDR1 and CDR2 (germline): ENHRY, SYGVKD. V was clipped by 4 bases and J by 3 bases; unmatched bases: 9. This CDR3 is 17 amino acids long.

The chain is built from TRBV6-6 and TRBJ2-1; D is uncertain. V lost 5 bases, J lost 10 bases, and 12 bases lay in between. The CDR3 has 12 amino acids. Germline CDR1 and CDR2: MNHNY and SVGAGI (reference sequence). The CDR3 here is CASSPEGDEQFF. The CDR3 DNA sequence: TGTGCCAGCAGTCCGGAAGGAGACGAGCAGTTCTTC.

The V gene is TRBV28, the J gene TRBJ2-7, with 9 bases aligning to TRBD2. The germline V gene encodes CDR1 MDHEN and CDR2 SYDVKM. This CDR3 is 15 amino acids long. J lost 2 bases, V lost 5 bases, and 7 bases had no gene match. The CDR3 bases are TGTGCCAGCAGTCCTAGATCTAGCGGGACCTACGAGCAGTACTTC. It yields the protein CASSPRSSGTYEQYF. The full variable domain, its missing parts supplied by reference TRBV28 and TRBJ2-7, is DVKVTQSSRYLVKRTGEKVFLECVQDMDHENMFWYRQDPGLGLRLIYFSYDVKMKEKGDIPEGYSVSREKKERFSLILESASTNQTSMYLCASSPRSSGTYEQYFGPGTRLTVT.

The rearrangement links TRBV20-1 to TRBJ2-3; TRBD1 matches at 7 bases. The CDR3 is 11 residues long. From germline, CDR1 is DFQATT and CDR2 SNEGSKA (reference sequence). V shed 0 bases, J shed 14 bases, and the junction held 5 bases outside the gene matches. CDR3 bases: TGCAGTGCTAGAGACAACAGGGGTTGGTATTTT. It encodes CSARDNRGWYF.

The chain uses TRBV27 and TRBJ2-3; D uncertain. CDR1 MNHEY and CDR2 SMNVEV come from the germline V gene (reference sequence). V lost 6 bases to trimming and J lost 6 bases, with 13 bases between them. CDR3 size: 13 residues. The CDR3 coding sequence is TGTGCCAGCAGCCTACCGAGGACGGATACGCAGTATTTT. It codes for CASSLPRTDTQYF.

This sequence joins TRBV7-8 and TRBJ2-1; 15 bases line up with TRBD2. This CDR3 is 17 amino acids long. V lost 5 bases and J lost 9; bases outside the gene matches: 11. From germline, CDR1 is SGHVS and CDR2 FQNEAQ. CDR3 in amino acids: CASSLGLAGGRYSEQFF. In DNA form, the CDR3 reads TGTGCCAGCAGCCTGGGACTAGCGGGAGGACGCTATAGTGAGCAGTTCTTC.

The chain's CDR3 is CAWSVGSGPSYEQYF. CDR3 bases: TGTGCCTGGAGTGTGGGGAGCGGGCCGTCCTACGAGCAGTACTTC. The chain links TRBV30 to TRBJ2-7; possibly TRBD2 for D (6 bases). Deletions cut 0 bases from V and 1 base from J, with 13 bases between. Germline loops: CDR1 GTSNPN, CDR2 SVGIG (reference sequence). The CDR3 sequence is 15 residues long.

The CDR3 coding sequence is TGTGCCAGCAGTGAGGGGCCTAGCACAGATACGCAGTATTTT. This gives the protein CASSEGPSTDTQYF. The chain recombines TRBV6-4 with TRBJ2-3, with a weak D call TRBD1 (5 bases). The V end lost 3 bases, the J end lost 0 bases, and 7 bases lay between the germline ends. Germline assignment: CDR1 MRHNA and CDR2 SNTAGT. CDR3 size: 14 residues.

The gene calls are TRBV6-5 and TRBJ1-2; TRBD1 aligns across 9 bases. The germline gives CDR1 MNHEY, CDR2 SVGAGI. CDR3 length equals 14 residues. The V gene end was trimmed by 4 bases and the J gene end by 4 bases; junction bases not matched to a gene: 4. The CDR3 loop reads CASSSGQGTYGYTF. The CDR3 coding sequence is TGTGCCAGCAGTTCCGGACAGGGGACCTATGGCTACACCTTC.

The rearrangement uses TRBV6-6 and TRBJ1-1, with no clear D. The CDR3 is 13 residues long. Germline assignment: CDR1 MNHNY and CDR2 SVGAGI (reference sequence). Trimming shortened V by 7 bases and J by 1 base, and 10 bases separated the two germline ends. DNA of the CDR3: TGTGCCAGCATTTCCTGGCAGAACACTGAAGCTTTCTTT. Its translation: CASISWQNTEAFF.